The 25 T cell receptor beta chains below were found in one sample sequenced in a study of blood T cell repertoires in COVID-19. Clones were read by immunoSEQ multiplex PCR, and TCRdb kept only the in-frame ones, dropping some. Of around 60,000 clones listed, approximately 82% are singletons. Source material: peripheral blood. The receptors originated from a woman of 80 years or more with acute or convalescent COVID-19.

The chain is built from TRBV12-5 and TRBJ2-7; TRBD2 matches 12 bases. Germline assignment: CDR1 LGHNT and CDR2 FRNRAP. There are 13 residues in the CDR3. V trimming: 7 bases; J trimming: 10 bases; junction bases outside the gene matches: 8. The CDR3 DNA reads as TGTGCTAGTGCCCCCGGACTAGCGGGACACCAGTACTTC. It is translated as CASAPGLAGHQYF.

The chain uses TRBV28 and TRBJ1-5; D gene unclear. CDR3 length: 12 residues. Trimming took 6 bases from V and 6 from J, leaving 9 bases between them. CDR1 and CDR2 (germline): MDHEN, SYDVKM. This CDR3 is CASSVGAQPQHF. The CDR3 nucleotides are TGTGCCAGCAGCGTGGGAGCTCAGCCCCAGCATTTT.

This clone was seen only once. J is TRBJ1-3 and V is TRBV11-2, with D maybe TRBD1 (5 bases). The CDR3 sequence is 17 residues long. With 0 bases removed from V and 0 bases from J, the gap between germline ends came to 12 bases. CDR1 is SGHAT and CDR2 is FQNNGV in the germline V gene. Here the CDR3 DNA reads TGTGCCAGCAGCTTAGATTACAGGACCTACTCTGGAAACACCATATATTTT. The encoded protein is CASSLDYRTYSGNTIYF.

This rearrangement joins TRBV28 to TRBJ2-7; D ambiguous. Germline CDR1 reads MDHEN; CDR2 reads SYDVKM. The CDR3 contains 12 residues. V gave up 4 bases and J gave up 2 bases, with 6 bases separating them. CDR3 loop: CASSSTPYEQYF. For the CDR3, the DNA is TGTGCCAGCAGTTCTACCCCCTACGAGCAGTACTTC.

This rearrangement joins TRBV19 to TRBJ1-6; TRBD1 matches 11 bases. CDR1 and CDR2 from the germline V gene are LNHDA and SQIVND (reference sequence). The CDR3 loop spans 20 amino acids. Trimming at V came to 7 bases and at J to 5 bases, leaving 19 bases not matched to a gene. The CDR3 reads CASTVTGRTGGSSHNSPLHF. The CDR3 DNA is TGTGCCAGTACAGTTACCGGACGGACAGGGGGCTCGAGCCATAATTCACCCCTCCACTTT.

J is TRBJ2-3 and V is TRBV6-5, with D unclear. The CDR3 is 14 residues long. Germline loops: CDR1 MNHEY, CDR2 SVGAGI. Trimming stripped 6 bases from V and 3 bases from J, with 13 bases between. CDR3 DNA: TGTGCCAGCAGCGTTCGACGGAGAACAGATACGCAGTATTTT. Its protein is CASSVRRRTDTQYF.

This chain joins TRBV5-1 and TRBJ2-3; TRBD2 aligns across 10 bases. J gave up 2 bases and V 3 bases, and 3 bases lay outside the gene matches. Germline V gene lookup returns CDR1 SGHRS and CDR2 YFSETQ. CDR3 length: 15 residues. This CDR3 is CASSSGLANTDTQYF. In nucleotides, the CDR3 is TGCGCCAGCAGCTCGGGACTAGCGAACACAGATACGCAGTATTTT.

The table lists this clone with a few counts. The chain recombines TRBV28 with TRBJ2-2; maybe TRBD2 (5 bases). The CDR3 is 14 amino acids. Trimming cost V 2 bases and J 3 bases, with 7 bases left between them. CDR1 is MDHEN, CDR2 SYDVKM, per germline. The DNA of the CDR3 is TGTGCCAGCAGTTTAGAGGGTTACACCGGGGAGCTGTTTTTT. Protein sequence: CASSLEGYTGELFF.

The rearrangement links TRBV27 to TRBJ1-4, with D maybe TRBD1 (6 bases). The CDR3 totals 14 residues. V shed 4 bases and J shed 8 bases, with 14 bases lying between them. Germline V gives CDR1 MNHEY, CDR2 SMNVEV (reference sequence). The CDR3 sequence is CASSSQGRREKLFF. For the CDR3, the DNA is TGTGCCAGCAGTTCACAGGGAAGGAGGGAAAAACTGTTTTTT.

In its sample, this clone was seen once. The chain joins TRBV7-2 to TRBJ2-5, with 7 nucleotides matching TRBD2. Trimming at V came to 1 base and at J to 5 bases, leaving 1 base not matched to a gene. The germline gives CDR1 SGHTA, CDR2 FQGNSA. CDR3 length: 13 amino acids. For the CDR3, the DNA is TGTGCCAGCAGCTTAGTGGGGGGGGAGACCCAGTACTTC. It encodes CASSLVGGETQYF.

The chain carries TRBV15 and TRBJ2-5, with TRBD2 matching 10 bases. This CDR3 comprises 14 residues. J was trimmed by 3 bases and V by 5 bases; bases with no gene match: 3. From germline, CDR1 is LNHNV and CDR2 YYDKDF (reference sequence). CDR3 loop: CATSGLAGEETQYF. The CDR3 DNA reads as TGTGCCACCAGCGGCCTAGCGGGGGAAGAGACCCAGTACTTC.

The chain employs TRBV20-1 and TRBJ2-1; 13 positions agree with TRBD2. Germline CDR1 reads DFQATT; CDR2 reads SNEGSKA (reference sequence). This CDR3 comprises 17 residues. Unmatched junction bases numbered 11, after V lost 3 bases and J lost 6 bases. Here the CDR3 DNA reads TGCAGTGCTAGTAGGCTAGAGGGACTAGCGGGATCCAATGAGCAGTTCTTC. Translating gives CSASRLEGLAGSNEQFF.

The V call is TRBV6-5, the J call TRBJ1-6; no firm D call. The CDR3 is made up of 14 amino acids. Germline V gene lookup returns CDR1 MNHEY and CDR2 SVGAGI. V lost 4 bases, J lost 7 bases, and 11 bases lay in between. This CDR3 is CASSFQVTNSPLHF. The CDR3 DNA follows: TGTGCCAGCAGTTTCCAGGTTACCAATTCACCCCTCCACTTT.

The chain recombines TRBV11-2 with TRBJ2-2, with unresolved D. V lost 2 bases and J lost 8, with 3 bases in between. The V gene's germline CDR1 is SGHAT and CDR2 FQNNGV. This CDR3 has 11 residues. This chain's CDR3 is CASSLTGELFF. CDR3 DNA: TGTGCCAGCAGCTTAACTGGGGAGCTGTTTTTT.

This chain uses TRBV6-2 or TRBV6-3 with TRBJ1-1; no definite D call. The CDR3 totals 17 residues. With 8 bases removed from V and 1 base from J, the gap between germline ends came to 23 bases. Germline V gene sequence: CDR1 MNHEY, CDR2 SVGEGT. In DNA form, the CDR3 reads TGTGCCAGCTGCCGCCGGAGCCTCCTCGCCCGGAACACTGAAGCTTTCTTT. As protein: CASCRRSLLARNTEAFF.

The J gene is TRBJ1-2, the V gene TRBV18; 9 bases fit TRBD1. The V gene end was trimmed by 2 bases and the J gene end by 4 bases; junction bases not matched to a gene: 5. Germline V gene data show CDR1 as KGHSH and CDR2 as LQKENI. The CDR3 spans 15 residues. The CDR3 loop reads CASSPTDRGLYGYTF. For the CDR3, the DNA is TGTGCCAGCTCACCAACGGACAGGGGCCTCTATGGCTACACCTTC.

The DNA of the CDR3 is TGTGCCAGTAGTGGCGTAGCTCCCCCCTACGAGCAGTACTTC. Amino acids: CASSGVAPPYEQYF. This chain joins TRBV19 and TRBJ2-7; D is uncertain. Trimming left V 5 bases short and J 2 bases short, with 13 bases between. CDR3 size: 14 residues. Germline V gives CDR1 LNHDA, CDR2 SQIVND (reference sequence).

The gene calls are TRBV7-9 and TRBJ2-5; 9 bases align to TRBD2. CDR1 and CDR2 (germline): SEHNR, FQNEAQ (reference sequence). The CDR3 totals 15 residues. V shed 3 bases, J shed 5 bases, and the junction held 7 bases outside the gene matches. Here the CDR3 DNA reads TGTGCCAGCAGCTTGCGTAGCGGGGGAGGGGAGACCCAGTACTTC. It encodes CASSLRSGGGETQYF.

This clone was found a few times. J is TRBJ1-1 and V is TRBV6-6, with D possibly TRBD1 on 5 matching bases. The CDR3 extends over 14 amino acids. The germline V and J ends were trimmed by 10 bases and 4 bases, with 19 bases remaining between them. Germline V gene sequence: CDR1 MNHNY, CDR2 SVGAGI (reference sequence). CDR3 sequence (DNA): TGTGCCACCGGACAACCAACCCCCGGCACTGAAGCTTTCTTT. Translating it yields CATGQPTPGTEAFF.

This sequence joins TRBV29-1 and TRBJ2-7, with D maybe TRBD2 (7 bases). The V and J ends lost 3 bases and 6 bases respectively, with 9 bases between them. This CDR3 spans 11 amino acids. Germline V gives CDR1 SQVTM, CDR2 ANQGSEA. This CDR3 reads CSVEGGAEQYF. CDR3 coding DNA: TGCAGCGTTGAGGGGGGGGCCGAGCAGTACTTC.

The J gene is TRBJ2-7, the V gene TRBV6-5; TRBD1 aligns across 7 bases. Unmatched junction bases numbered 0, after V lost 5 bases and J lost 5 bases. The CDR3 spans 11 residues. Germline-derived CDR1 and CDR2 are MNHEY and SVGAGI. CDR3 sequence reads: CASSQGDEQYF. The DNA for the CDR3 is TGTGCCAGCAGTCAGGGGGACGAGCAGTACTTC.

This clone appeared a single time. V and J are TRBV14 and TRBJ1-1; no clear D. In germline, CDR1 is SGHDN, CDR2 FVKESK. Trimming left V 1 base short and J 2 bases short, with 8 bases between. The CDR3 contains 14 residues. Here the CDR3 DNA reads TGTGCCAGCAGCCAAGTGGCGGGTAACACTGAAGCTTTCTTT. This codes for CASSQVAGNTEAFF.

This clone is a singleton in its sample. V and J are TRBV19 and TRBJ2-3, with a tentative D call TRBD1 (5 bases). V was trimmed by 10 bases and J by 1 base, leaving 12 bases between them. There are 13 residues in the CDR3. The germline gives CDR1 LNHDA, CDR2 SQIVND (reference sequence). CDR3 residues: CATYSQGTDTQYF. The CDR3 region has the DNA TGTGCCACATATTCACAGGGCACAGATACGCAGTATTTT.

The chain couples TRBV28 to TRBJ1-1; 7 bases map to TRBD1. This CDR3 is 15 amino acids long. V gave up 4 bases and J gave up 10 bases; unmatched junction bases: 15. Germline CDR1 reads MDHEN; CDR2 reads SYDVKM. This CDR3 reads CASSSFPKGAKGAFF. The CDR3 DNA follows: TGTGCCAGCAGTTCTTTTCCGAAGGGGGCGAAGGGAGCTTTCTTT.

With regard to this clone: The limits of the CDR3 on the DNA are not certain, so only TCRdb's listed CDR3 is given. The V call is TRBV6-2 or TRBV6-3, the J call TRBJ1-5; the DNA was not compared with TRBD1, the D call given in the table. Germline values: CDR1 MNHEY, CDR2 SVGEGT. 17 amino acids form the CDR3, both terminal residues included. The CDR3: CASSSSGQLSRNQPQHF.